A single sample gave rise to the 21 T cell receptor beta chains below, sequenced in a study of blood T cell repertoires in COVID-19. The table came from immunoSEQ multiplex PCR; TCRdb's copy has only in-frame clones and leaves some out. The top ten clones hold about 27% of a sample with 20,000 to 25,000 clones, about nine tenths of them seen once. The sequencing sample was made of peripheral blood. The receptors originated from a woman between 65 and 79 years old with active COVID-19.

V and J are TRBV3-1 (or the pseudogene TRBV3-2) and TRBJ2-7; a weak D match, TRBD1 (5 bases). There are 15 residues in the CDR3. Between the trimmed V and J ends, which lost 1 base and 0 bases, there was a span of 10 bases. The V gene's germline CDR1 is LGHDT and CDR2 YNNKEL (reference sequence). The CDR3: CASSQGRVGSYEQYF. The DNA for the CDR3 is TGTGCCAGCAGCCAAGGCAGGGTGGGCTCCTACGAGCAGTACTTC.

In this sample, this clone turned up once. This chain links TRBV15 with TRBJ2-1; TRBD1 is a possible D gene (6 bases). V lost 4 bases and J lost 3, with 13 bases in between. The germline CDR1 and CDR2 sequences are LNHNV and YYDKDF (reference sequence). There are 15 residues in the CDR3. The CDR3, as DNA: TGTGCCACCAGCACTGGACAGATGAACTACAATGAGCAGTTCTTC. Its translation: CATSTGQMNYNEQFF.

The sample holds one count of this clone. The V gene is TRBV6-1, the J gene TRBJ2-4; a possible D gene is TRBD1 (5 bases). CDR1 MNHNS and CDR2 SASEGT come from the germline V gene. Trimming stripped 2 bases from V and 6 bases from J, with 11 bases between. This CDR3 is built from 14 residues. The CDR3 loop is CASSEQGKGNIQYF. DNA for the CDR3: TGTGCCAGCAGTGAACAGGGAAAGGGAAACATTCAGTACTTC.

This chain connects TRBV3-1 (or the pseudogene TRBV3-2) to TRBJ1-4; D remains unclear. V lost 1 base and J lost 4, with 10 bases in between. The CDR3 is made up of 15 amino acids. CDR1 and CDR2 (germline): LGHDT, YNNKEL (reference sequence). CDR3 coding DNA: TGTGCCAGCAGCCAAGGTGGCAGGATTAATGAAAAACTGTTTTTT. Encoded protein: CASSQGGRINEKLFF.

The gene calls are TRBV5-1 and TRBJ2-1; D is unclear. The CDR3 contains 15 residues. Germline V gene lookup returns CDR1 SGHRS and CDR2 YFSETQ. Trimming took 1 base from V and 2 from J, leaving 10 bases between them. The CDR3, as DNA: TGCGCCAGCAGCTTGTTCGGCAGGACCTACAATGAGCAGTTCTTC. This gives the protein CASSLFGRTYNEQFF. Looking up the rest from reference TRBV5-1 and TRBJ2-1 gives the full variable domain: KAGVTQTPRYLIKTRGQQVTLSCSPISGHRSVSWYQQTPGQGLQFLFEYFSETQRNKGNFPGRFSGRQFSNSRSEMNVSTLELGDSALYLCASSLFGRTYNEQFFGPGTRLTVL.

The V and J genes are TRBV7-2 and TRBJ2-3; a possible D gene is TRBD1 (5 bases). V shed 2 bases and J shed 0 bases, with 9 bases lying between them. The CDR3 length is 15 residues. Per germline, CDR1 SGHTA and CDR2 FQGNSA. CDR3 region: CASSLRRQSTDTQYF. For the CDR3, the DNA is TGTGCCAGCAGCTTACGTCGACAGAGCACAGATACGCAGTATTTT.

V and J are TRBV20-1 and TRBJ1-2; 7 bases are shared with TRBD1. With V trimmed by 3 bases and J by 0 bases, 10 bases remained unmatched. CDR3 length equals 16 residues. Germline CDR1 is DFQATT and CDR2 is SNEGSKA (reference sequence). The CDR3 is CSASGDSYSTNYGYTF. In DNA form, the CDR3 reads TGCAGTGCTAGTGGGGACAGCTATTCTACTAACTATGGCTACACCTTC.

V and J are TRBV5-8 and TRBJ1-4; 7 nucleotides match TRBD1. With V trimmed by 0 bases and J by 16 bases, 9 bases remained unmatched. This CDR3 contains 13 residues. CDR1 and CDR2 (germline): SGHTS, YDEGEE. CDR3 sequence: CASSLGGPGQRFF. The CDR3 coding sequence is TGTGCCAGCAGCTTGGGGGGCCCGGGACAGAGGTTTTTT.

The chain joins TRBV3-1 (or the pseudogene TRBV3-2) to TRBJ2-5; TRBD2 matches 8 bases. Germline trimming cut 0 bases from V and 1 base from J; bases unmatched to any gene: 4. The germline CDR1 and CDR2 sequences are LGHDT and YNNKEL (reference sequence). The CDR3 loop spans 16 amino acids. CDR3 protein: CASSQDKRGTQETQYF. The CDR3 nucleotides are TGTGCCAGCAGCCAAGACAAGCGGGGGACCCAAGAGACCCAGTACTTC.

DNA of the CDR3: TGTGCCAGCAGTTTACAGGCCCCCTACGAGCAGTACTTC. This codes for CASSLQAPYEQYF. The V gene is TRBV12-3 or TRBV12-4, the J gene TRBJ2-7; no clear D gene. Deletions cut 2 bases from V and 2 bases from J, with 7 bases between. CDR3 size: 13 residues.

This CDR3 is CASSRVEGDYEQYF. The CDR3 DNA is TGCGCCAGCAGCCGAGTAGAGGGGGATTACGAGCAGTACTTC. The chain uses TRBV4-3 and TRBJ2-7, with a tentative D call TRBD1 (6 bases). Trimming removed 4 bases at V and 4 bases at J, with 14 bases between. The CDR3 is 14 residues long. Per the germline V gene, CDR1 is LGHNA and CDR2 is YSLEER.

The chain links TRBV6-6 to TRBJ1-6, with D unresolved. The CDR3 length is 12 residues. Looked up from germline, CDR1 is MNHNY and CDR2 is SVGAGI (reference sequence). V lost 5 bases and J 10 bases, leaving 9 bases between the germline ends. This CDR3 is CASSITSSPLHF. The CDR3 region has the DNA TGTGCCAGCAGTATAACTTCATCACCCCTCCACTTT.

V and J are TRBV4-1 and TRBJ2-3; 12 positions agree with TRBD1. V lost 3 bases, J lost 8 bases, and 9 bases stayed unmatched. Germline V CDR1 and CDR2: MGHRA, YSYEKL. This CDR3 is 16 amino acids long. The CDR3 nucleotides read TGCGCCAGCAGCCAGGGGGGACAGGGGGCGCAGGCTACGCAGTATTTT. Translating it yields CASSQGGQGAQATQYF.

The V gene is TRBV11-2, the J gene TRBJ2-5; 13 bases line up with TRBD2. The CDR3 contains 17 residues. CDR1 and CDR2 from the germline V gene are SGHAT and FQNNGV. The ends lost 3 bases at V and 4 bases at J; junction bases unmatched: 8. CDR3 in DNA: TGTGCCAGCAGCTTCCAGCCACTAGCGGGGGGGGTAGAGACCCAGTACTTC. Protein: CASSFQPLAGGVETQYF.

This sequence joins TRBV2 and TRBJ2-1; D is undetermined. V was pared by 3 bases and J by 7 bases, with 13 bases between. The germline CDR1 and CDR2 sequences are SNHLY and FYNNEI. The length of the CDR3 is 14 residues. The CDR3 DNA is TGTGCCAGCAGTGATAGCCGATCTGGGAATGAGCAGTTCTTC. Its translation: CASSDSRSGNEQFF.

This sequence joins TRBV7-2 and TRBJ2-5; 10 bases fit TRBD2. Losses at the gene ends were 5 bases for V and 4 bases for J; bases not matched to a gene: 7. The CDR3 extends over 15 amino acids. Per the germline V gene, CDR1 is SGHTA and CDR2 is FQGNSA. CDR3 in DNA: TGTGCCAGCAGCCGCACAGCGGGGGGGCGAGAGACCCAGTACTTC. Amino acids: CASSRTAGGRETQYF.

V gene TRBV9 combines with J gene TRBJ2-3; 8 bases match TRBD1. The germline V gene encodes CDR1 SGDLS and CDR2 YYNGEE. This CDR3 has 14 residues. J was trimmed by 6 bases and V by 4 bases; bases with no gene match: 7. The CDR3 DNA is TGTGCCAGCAGCTCCCGACAGGGGCGGGATACGCAGTATTTT. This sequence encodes CASSSRQGRDTQYF.

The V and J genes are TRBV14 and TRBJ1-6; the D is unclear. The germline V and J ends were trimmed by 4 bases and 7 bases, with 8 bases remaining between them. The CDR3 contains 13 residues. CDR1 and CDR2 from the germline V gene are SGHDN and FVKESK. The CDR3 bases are TGTGCCAGCAGCCGGGCATGGAATTCACCCCTCCACTTT. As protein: CASSRAWNSPLHF.

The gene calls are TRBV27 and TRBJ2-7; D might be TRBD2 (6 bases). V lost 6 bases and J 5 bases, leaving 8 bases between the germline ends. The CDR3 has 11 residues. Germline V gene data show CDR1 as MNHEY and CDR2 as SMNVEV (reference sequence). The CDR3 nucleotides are TGTGCCAGCAGCGCGGGGAACGAGCAGTACTTC. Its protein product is CASSAGNEQYF.

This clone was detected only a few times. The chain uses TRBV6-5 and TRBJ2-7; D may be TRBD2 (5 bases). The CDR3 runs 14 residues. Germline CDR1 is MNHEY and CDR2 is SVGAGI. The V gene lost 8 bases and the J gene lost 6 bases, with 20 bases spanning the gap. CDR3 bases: TGTGCCAGCCGGAAAGGCTCTACGGCGGGCGAGCAGTACTTC. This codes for CASRKGSTAGEQYF.

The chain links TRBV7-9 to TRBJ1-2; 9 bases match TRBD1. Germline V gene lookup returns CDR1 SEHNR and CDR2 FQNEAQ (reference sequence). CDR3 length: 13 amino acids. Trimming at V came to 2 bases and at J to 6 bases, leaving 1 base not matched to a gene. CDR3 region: CASSLTGGHGYTF. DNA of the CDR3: TGTGCCAGCAGCTTAACAGGGGGCCATGGCTACACCTTC.